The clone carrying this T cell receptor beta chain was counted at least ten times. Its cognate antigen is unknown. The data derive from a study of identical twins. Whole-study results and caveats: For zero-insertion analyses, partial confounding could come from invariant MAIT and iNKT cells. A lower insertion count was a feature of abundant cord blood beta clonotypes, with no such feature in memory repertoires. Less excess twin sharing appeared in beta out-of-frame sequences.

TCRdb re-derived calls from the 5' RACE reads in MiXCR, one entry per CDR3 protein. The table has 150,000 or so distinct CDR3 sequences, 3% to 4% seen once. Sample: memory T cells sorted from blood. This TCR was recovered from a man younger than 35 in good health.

The DNA of the CDR3 is TGTGCCAGCAGCTTAGGGTCCAACACAGATACGCAGTATTTT. Translating gives CASSLGSNTDTQYF. V and J are TRBV7-9 and TRBJ2-3, with D hard to call. From germline, CDR1 is SEHNR and CDR2 FQNEAQ (reference sequence). The CDR3 consists of 14 residues. Trimming took off 1 base at V and 2 bases at J, with 7 bases between the two ends. The full variable domain, completed using reference TRBV7-9 and TRBJ2-3, is DTGVSQNPRHKITKRGQNVTFRCDPISEHNRLYWYRQTLGQGPEFLTYFQNEAQLEKSRLLSDRFSAERPKGSFSTLEIQRTEQGDSAMYLCASSLGSNTDTQYFGPGTRLTVL.